Listed here are 23 T cell receptor beta chains from one sample, sequenced in a study of T cells after yellow fever vaccination. MiXCR, applied by TCRdb to the 5' RACE reads, yields one record per CDR3 protein. The sample lists a few hundred thousand distinct CDR3 sequences; 4.1% were seen once. The source was PBMCs, collected 5 days after the yellow fever booster vaccination. The receptors originated from a man younger than 35 who received the YFV17D yellow fever vaccine.

This clonotype turned up a few times. V and J are TRBV5-1 and TRBJ2-5, with D perhaps matching TRBD2 (6 bases). The germline V and J ends were trimmed by 5 bases and 0 bases, with 20 bases remaining between them. This CDR3 contains 17 residues. The germline CDR1 and CDR2 sequences are SGHRS and YFSETQ. The CDR3: CASREWGVGRNQETQYF. Here the CDR3 DNA reads TGCGCCAGCAGGGAATGGGGGGTGGGCAGGAACCAAGAGACCCAGTACTTC.

There are many counts of this clonotype. The CDR3 DNA follows: TGCAGCGTTGGTCTCGGAAGTCAGCCCCAGCATTTT. It yields the protein CSVGLGSQPQHF. The chain joins TRBV29-1 to TRBJ1-5, with D unclear. Germline V lookup: CDR1 SQVTM, CDR2 ANQGSEA. This CDR3 has 12 amino acids. V shed 4 bases and J shed 6 bases, with 10 bases lying between them.

This clonotype has a handful of counts. The CDR3 DNA reads TGCGCCAGCAGTGAATTGCTAGCGGGGGAAACAGATACGCAGTATTTT. This sequence encodes CASSELLAGETDTQYF. This sequence joins TRBV10-2 and TRBJ2-3, with 10 bases that match TRBD2. Germline assignment: CDR1 WSHSY and CDR2 SAAADI. The CDR3 has 16 residues. Trimming removed 3 bases from V and 3 bases from J; junction bases left unmatched: 6.

Points on this clonotype: This may arise from a read error, as a much more abundant clone is one base away. J is TRBJ2-3 and V is TRBV10-3, with a possible D match to TRBD1 (6 bases). CDR1 and CDR2 from the germline V gene are ENHRY and SYGVKD. The CDR3 totals 13 residues. CDR3 sequence (DNA): TGTGCCACTGCACAGGGTATGGCAGATACGAAGTATTTT. It specifies CATAQGMADTKYF.

The V and J genes are TRBV5-4 and TRBJ1-1, with D tentatively TRBD1 (6 bases). CDR3 length equals 15 residues. The V gene's germline CDR1 is SGHNT and CDR2 YYREEE (reference sequence). The V end lost 3 bases, the J end lost 1 base, and 13 bases lay between the germline ends. The CDR3 sequence is CASSSHGQQNTEAFF. The DNA for the CDR3 is TGTGCCAGCAGCTCCCACGGACAGCAGAACACTGAAGCTTTCTTT.

V and J are TRBV29-1 and TRBJ2-2, with TRBD1 identical over 12 bases. Per the germline V gene, CDR1 is SQVTM and CDR2 is ANQGSEA. This CDR3 is 17 amino acids long. Trimming at V came to 4 bases and at J to 6 bases, leaving 12 bases not matched to a gene. The CDR3: CSVAGQGAPASSGELFF. The CDR3, as DNA: TGCAGCGTTGCGGGACAGGGGGCGCCTGCGAGCTCCGGGGAGCTGTTTTTT.

This clonotype was seen repeatedly, ten times or more. V is TRBV6-2 or TRBV6-3 and J is TRBJ2-5; D tentatively fits TRBD1 or TRBD2 (5 bases each). Germline V gives CDR1 MNHEY, CDR2 SVGEGT. This CDR3 contains 14 residues. Trimming stripped 2 bases from V and 10 bases from J, with 17 bases between. CDR3 in amino acids: CASSYLGPERGQYF. The CDR3 DNA sequence: TGTGCCAGCAGTTACCTCGGGCCAGAGAGGGGCCAGTACTTC.

This clonotype was seen a handful of times. The rearrangement joins TRBV4-1 to TRBJ2-5, with D perhaps matching TRBD2 (6 bases). V was trimmed by 6 bases and J by 4 bases, leaving 9 bases between them. This CDR3 region has 12 residues. CDR1 is MGHRA, CDR2 YSYEKL, per germline. CDR3 loop: CASSMGGETQYF. The CDR3 DNA is TGCGCCAGCAGTATGGGGGGAGAGACCCAGTACTTC.

This clonotype was counted only a few times. The chain is built from TRBV20-1 and TRBJ1-1; D not certain. This CDR3 comprises 11 residues. The germline V gene encodes CDR1 DFQATT and CDR2 SNEGSKA (reference sequence). With 5 bases removed from V and 2 bases from J, the gap between germline ends came to 6 bases. The CDR3 bases are TGCAGTGCTGAAGCCAACACTGAAGCTTTCTTT. Protein product: CSAEANTEAFF.

This clonotype was recorded many times. The rearrangement joins TRBV15 to TRBJ2-3; TRBD1 is a possible D gene (6 bases). The CDR3 runs 16 residues. V lost 0 bases to trimming and J lost 2 bases, with 12 bases between them. CDR1 LNHNV and CDR2 YYDKDF come from the germline V gene (reference sequence). CDR3 sequence reads: CATSRDPAGATDTQYF. CDR3 nucleotides: TGTGCCACCAGCAGAGATCCCGCAGGGGCCACAGATACGCAGTATTTT.

The J gene is TRBJ1-2, the V gene TRBV5-6, with D uncertain. V dropped 2 bases and J dropped 4 bases, with 15 bases sitting between them. The CDR3 totals 15 residues. CDR1 is SGHDT and CDR2 is YYEEEE in the germline V gene. CDR3: CASSFGVREAYGYTF. CDR3 DNA sequence: TGTGCCAGCAGCTTTGGGGTACGGGAGGCCTATGGCTACACCTTC. Full variable domain (remainder filled in from reference TRBV5-6 and TRBJ1-2): DAGVTQSPTHLIKTRGQQVTLRCSPKSGHDTVSWYQQALGQGPQFIFQYYEEEERQRGNFPDRFSGHQFPNYSSELNVNALLLGDSALYLCASSFGVREAYGYTFGSGTRLTVV.

This clonotype has just a few counts. The gene calls are TRBV24-1 and TRBJ2-3; tentative D call: TRBD2 (7 bases). This CDR3 comprises 12 residues. Deletions cut 10 bases from V and 4 bases from J, with 11 bases between. Germline V CDR1 and CDR2: KGHDR, SFDVKD. In nucleotides, the CDR3 is TGTGCCACGGGGGGGCCATCAGATACGCAGTATTTT. Translating gives CATGGPSDTQYF.

This clonotype was seen many times. The rearrangement links TRBV15 to TRBJ1-4; 9 bases fit TRBD1. The germline V gene has CDR1 LNHNV and CDR2 YYDKDF (reference sequence). Trimming removed 1 base from V and 6 bases from J; junction bases left unmatched: 12. This CDR3 contains 18 residues. This CDR3 reads CATSRALSLGQGYEKLFF. The CDR3, as DNA: TGTGCCACCAGCAGAGCATTAAGTTTGGGACAGGGATATGAAAAACTGTTTTTT.

The chain is built from TRBV9 and TRBJ1-1; D gene unclear. CDR3 size: 13 residues. V was shortened by 3 bases and J by 3 bases, with 9 bases between the two germline ends. Germline lookup yields CDR1 SGDLS and CDR2 YYNGEE. CDR3 sequence reads: CASSGLTDTEAFF. The CDR3 region has the DNA TGTGCCAGCAGCGGCCTGACCGACACTGAAGCTTTCTTT.

The J gene is TRBJ2-3, the V gene TRBV9, with a possible D match to TRBD2 (6 bases). The germline gives CDR1 SGDLS, CDR2 YYNGEE. V gave up 1 base and J gave up 2 bases, with 11 bases separating them. This CDR3 spans 15 amino acids. CDR3 coding DNA: TGTGCCAGCAGCGTACGACGGGGGAACACAGATACGCAGTATTTT. As protein: CASSVRRGNTDTQYF.

This clonotype was counted ten times or more. The V call is TRBV18, the J call TRBJ1-1, with D tentatively TRBD1 (6 bases). Germline V CDR1 and CDR2: KGHSH, LQKENI. Trimming stripped 0 bases from V and 4 bases from J, with 12 bases between. The CDR3 consists of 15 residues. Here the CDR3 reads CASSPPTGFGTEAFF. CDR3 coding DNA: TGTGCCAGCTCACCACCAACAGGGTTTGGCACTGAAGCTTTCTTT.

In its sample, this clonotype was seen once. The J gene is TRBJ2-1, the V gene TRBV12-3 or TRBV12-4, with D possibly called TRBD1 or TRBD2 (5 bases each). V was trimmed by 5 bases and J by 2 bases, leaving 19 bases between them. This CDR3 is built from 17 residues. The CDR3 spells CASSGAPTGSPYNEQFF. In nucleotides, the CDR3 is TGTGCCAGCAGTGGGGCTCCTACGGGGAGCCCCTACAATGAGCAGTTCTTC.

This clonotype occurred a few times. This chain connects TRBV4-2 to TRBJ1-2; D unresolved. Per germline, CDR1 LGHNA and CDR2 YNFKEQ. V shed 5 bases and J shed 4 bases, with 11 bases lying between them. There are 13 residues in the CDR3. In nucleotides, the CDR3 is TGTGCCAGCAGCGACGGGGTAGTCTATGGCTACACCTTC. Translation: CASSDGVVYGYTF.

The rearrangement uses TRBV6-5 and TRBJ1-4, with D maybe TRBD1 (5 bases). The CDR3 runs to 15 residues. Trimming stripped 6 bases from V and 4 bases from J, with 15 bases between. Germline V gene data show CDR1 as MNHEY and CDR2 as SVGAGI. This CDR3 reads CASRGTGARNEKLFF. DNA of the CDR3: TGTGCCAGCAGGGGGACTGGTGCGCGTAATGAAAAACTGTTTTTT.

The sample holds a few counts of this clonotype. This chain uses TRBV25-1 with TRBJ1-2; D is unresolved. The V end lost 2 bases, the J end lost 5 bases, and 9 bases lay between the germline ends. CDR3 length: 13 residues. From germline, CDR1 is MGHDK and CDR2 SYGVNS. The CDR3 loop is CASSEGQLYGYTF. DNA for the CDR3: TGTGCCAGCAGTGAAGGGCAGCTATATGGCTACACCTTC.

The J gene is TRBJ1-6, the V gene TRBV6-5; the D is unclear. The CDR3 covers 13 residues. V was shortened by 2 bases and J by 7 bases, with 6 bases between the two germline ends. Germline V CDR1 and CDR2: MNHEY, SVGAGI. The CDR3: CASSYDGNSPLHF. In nucleotides, the CDR3 is TGTGCCAGCAGTTACGACGGAAATTCACCCCTCCACTTT.

This clonotype showed up many times. This sequence joins TRBV7-9 and TRBJ1-2; D gene uncertain. Germline-derived CDR1 and CDR2 are SEHNR and FQNEAQ (reference sequence). This CDR3 has 13 residues. Trimming left V 3 bases short and J 2 bases short, with 7 bases between. In DNA, the CDR3 is TGTGCCAGCAGCTTGCAAGGGAACTATGGCTACACCTTC. As protein: CASSLQGNYGYTF.

The chain joins TRBV7-2 to TRBJ2-1; D is unclear. V was cut by 2 bases and J by 8 bases, with 7 bases left in between. This CDR3 has 12 residues. Germline CDR1 reads SGHTA; CDR2 reads FQGNSA. CDR3 nucleotides: TGTGCCAGCAGCTTACTAGGGCATGAGCAGTTCTTC. Its translation: CASSLLGHEQFF. Combining the CDR3 with reference TRBV7-2 and TRBJ2-1 gives the whole variable domain GAGVSQSPSNKVTEKGKDVELRCDPISGHTALYWYRQSLGQGLEFLIYFQGNSAPDKSGLPSDRFSAERTGGSVSTLTIQRTQQEDSAVYLCASSLLGHEQFFGPGTRLTVL.